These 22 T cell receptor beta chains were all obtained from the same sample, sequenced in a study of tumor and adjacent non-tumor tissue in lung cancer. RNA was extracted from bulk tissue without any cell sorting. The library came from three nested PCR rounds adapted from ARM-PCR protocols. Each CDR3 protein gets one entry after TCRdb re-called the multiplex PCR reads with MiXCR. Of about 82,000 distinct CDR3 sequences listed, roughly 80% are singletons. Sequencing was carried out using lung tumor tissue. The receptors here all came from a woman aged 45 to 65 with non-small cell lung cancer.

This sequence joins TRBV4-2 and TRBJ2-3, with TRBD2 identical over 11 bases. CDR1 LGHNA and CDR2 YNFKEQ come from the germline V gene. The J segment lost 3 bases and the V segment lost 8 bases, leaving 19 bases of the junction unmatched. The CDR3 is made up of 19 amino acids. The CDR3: CASDQDMIAGGGGTDTQYF. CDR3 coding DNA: TGTGCCAGCGACCAAGATATGATAGCGGGAGGGGGGGGGACAGATACGCAGTATTTT.

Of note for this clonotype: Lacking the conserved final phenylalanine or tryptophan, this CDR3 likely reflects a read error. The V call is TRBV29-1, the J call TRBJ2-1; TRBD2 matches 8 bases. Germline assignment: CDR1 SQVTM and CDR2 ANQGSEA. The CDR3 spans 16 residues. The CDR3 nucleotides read TGCGGCGTTGAAGGGAAGCGGGAGAGTTCCTACAATGAGCAGTTCTTA. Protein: CGVEGKRESSYNEQFL.

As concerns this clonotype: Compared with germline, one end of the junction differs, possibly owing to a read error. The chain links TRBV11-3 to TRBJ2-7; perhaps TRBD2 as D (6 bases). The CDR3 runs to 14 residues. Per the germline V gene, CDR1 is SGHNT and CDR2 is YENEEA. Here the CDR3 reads CDSSSGRGEAEQYF. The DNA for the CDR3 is TGTGACAGCAGCTCCGGGAGAGGGGAGGCCGAGCAATACTTC.

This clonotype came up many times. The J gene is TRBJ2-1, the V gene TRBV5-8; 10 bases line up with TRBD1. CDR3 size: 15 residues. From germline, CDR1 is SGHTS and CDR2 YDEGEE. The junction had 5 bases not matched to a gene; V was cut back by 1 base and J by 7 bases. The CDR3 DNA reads TGTGCCAGCAGCTTGATGGGACAGGGGATAAATGAGCAGTTCTTC. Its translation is CASSLMGQGINEQFF.

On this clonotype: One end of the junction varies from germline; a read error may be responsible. The CDR3 spells CASRDLLEQYNDQFF. As DNA, the CDR3 is TGTGCCAGCAGGGACCTACTAGAGCAGTACAATGATCAGTTCTTC. This rearrangement joins TRBV10-2 to TRBJ2-1; possibly TRBD1 or TRBD2 for D (5 bases each). The CDR3 totals 15 residues. Germline loops: CDR1 WSHSY, CDR2 SAAADI.

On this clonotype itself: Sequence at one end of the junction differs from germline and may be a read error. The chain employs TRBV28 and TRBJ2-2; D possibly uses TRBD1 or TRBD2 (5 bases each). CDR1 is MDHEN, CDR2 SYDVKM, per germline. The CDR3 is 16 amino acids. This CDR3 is CASSFLYRSGHGELVF. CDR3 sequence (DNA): TGTGCCAGCAGTTTCTTATATAGGTCAGGGCACGGGGAGCTGGTTTTT.

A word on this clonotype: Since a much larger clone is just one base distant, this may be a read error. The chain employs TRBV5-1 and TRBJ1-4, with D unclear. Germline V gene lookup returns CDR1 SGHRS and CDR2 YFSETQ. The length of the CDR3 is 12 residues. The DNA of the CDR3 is TGCGCCAGCGGCTTGACTAATGAAAAACTGTTTTTT. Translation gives CASGLTNEKLFF.

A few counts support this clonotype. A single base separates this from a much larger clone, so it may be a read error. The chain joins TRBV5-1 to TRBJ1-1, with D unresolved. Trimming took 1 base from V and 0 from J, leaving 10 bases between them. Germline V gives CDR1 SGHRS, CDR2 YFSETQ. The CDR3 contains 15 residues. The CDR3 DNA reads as TGCGCCAGCAGCTTGCCTACGGTGATGAACACTGAAGCTTTCTTT. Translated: CASSLPTVMNTEAFF.

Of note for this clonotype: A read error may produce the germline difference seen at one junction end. CDR3 region: CGVGGGQDSTEAFF. In DNA form, the CDR3 reads TGCGGCGTTGGGGGGGGACAGGATAGCACTGAAGCTTTCTTT. V is TRBV29-1 and J is TRBJ1-1; TRBD1 agrees at 8 bases. This CDR3 is built from 14 residues. Germline V lookup: CDR1 SQVTM, CDR2 ANQGSEA.

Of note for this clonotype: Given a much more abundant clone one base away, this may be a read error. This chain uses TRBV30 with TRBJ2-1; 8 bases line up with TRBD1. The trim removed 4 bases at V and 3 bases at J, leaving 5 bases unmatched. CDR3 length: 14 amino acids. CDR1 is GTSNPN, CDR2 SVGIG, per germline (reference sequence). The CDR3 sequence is CAWTGGGIYNEQFF. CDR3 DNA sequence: TGTGCCTGGACAGGGGGCGGCATCTACAATGAGCAGTTCTTC.

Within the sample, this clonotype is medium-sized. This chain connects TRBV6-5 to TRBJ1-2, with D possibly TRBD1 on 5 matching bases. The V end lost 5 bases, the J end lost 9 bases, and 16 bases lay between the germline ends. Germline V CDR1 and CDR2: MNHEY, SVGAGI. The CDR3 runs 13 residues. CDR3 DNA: TGTGCCAGCAGTCGGGACGGAGGTAGGAGCTACACCTTC. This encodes CASSRDGGRSYTF.

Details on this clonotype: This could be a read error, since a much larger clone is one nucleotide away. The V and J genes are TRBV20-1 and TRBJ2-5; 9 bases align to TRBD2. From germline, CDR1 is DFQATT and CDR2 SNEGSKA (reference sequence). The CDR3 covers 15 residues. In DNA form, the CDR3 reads TGCTGTGCTAGACTCCCGGGACTAGCTAGAGAGACCCAGTACTTC. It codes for CCARLPGLARETQYF.

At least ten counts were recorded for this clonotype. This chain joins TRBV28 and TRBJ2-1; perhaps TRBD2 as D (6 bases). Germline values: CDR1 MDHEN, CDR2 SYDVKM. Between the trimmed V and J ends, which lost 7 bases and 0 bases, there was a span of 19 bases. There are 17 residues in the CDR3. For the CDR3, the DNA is TGTGCCAGCACCCCCTCCGGGACTCCCAACTCCTACAATGAGCAGTTCTTC. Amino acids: CASTPSGTPNSYNEQFF.

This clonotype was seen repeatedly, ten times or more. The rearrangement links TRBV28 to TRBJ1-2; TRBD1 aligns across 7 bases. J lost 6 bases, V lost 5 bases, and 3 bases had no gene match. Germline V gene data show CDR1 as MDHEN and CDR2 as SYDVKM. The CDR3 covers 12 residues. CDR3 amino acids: CASSRQGNGYTF. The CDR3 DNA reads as TGTGCCAGCAGTCGACAGGGAAATGGCTACACCTTC.

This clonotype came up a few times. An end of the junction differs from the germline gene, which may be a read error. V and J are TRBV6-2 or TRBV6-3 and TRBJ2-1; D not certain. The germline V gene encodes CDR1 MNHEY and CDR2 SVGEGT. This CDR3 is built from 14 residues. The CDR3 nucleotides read TGTGTCAGCAGTTATACGGAAAACGCAAGTGAGCAGTTCTTC. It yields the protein CVSSYTENASEQFF.

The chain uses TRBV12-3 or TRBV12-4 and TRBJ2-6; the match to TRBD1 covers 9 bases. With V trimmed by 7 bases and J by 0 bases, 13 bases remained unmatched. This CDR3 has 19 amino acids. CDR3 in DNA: TGTGCCAGCAATGCTCGGACAGGGGCTGAGCTCTCTGGGGCCAACGTCCTGACTTTC. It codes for CASNARTGAELSGANVLTF.

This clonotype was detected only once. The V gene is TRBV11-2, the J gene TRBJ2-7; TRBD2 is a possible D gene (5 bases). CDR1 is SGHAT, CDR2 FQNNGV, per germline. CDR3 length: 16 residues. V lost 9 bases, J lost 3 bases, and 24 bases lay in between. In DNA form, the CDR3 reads TGTGCCAGGAGCCCCGGGGAACTTTTGTTTCTCTACGAGCAGTACTTC. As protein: CARSPGELLFLYEQYF. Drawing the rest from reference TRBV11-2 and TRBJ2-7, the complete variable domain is EAGVAQSPRYKIIEKRQSVAFWCNPISGHATLYWYQQILGQGPKLLIQFQNNGVVDDSQLPKDRFSAERLKGVDSTLKIQPAKLEDSAVYLCARSPGELLFLYEQYFGPGTRLTVT.

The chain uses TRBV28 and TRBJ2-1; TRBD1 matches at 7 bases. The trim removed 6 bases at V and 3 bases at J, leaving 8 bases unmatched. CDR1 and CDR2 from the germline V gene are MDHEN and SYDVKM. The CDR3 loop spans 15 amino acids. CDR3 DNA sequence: TGTGCCAGCAGGCCCGGACAGGACTTCTACAATGAGCAGTTCTTC. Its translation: CASRPGQDFYNEQFF.

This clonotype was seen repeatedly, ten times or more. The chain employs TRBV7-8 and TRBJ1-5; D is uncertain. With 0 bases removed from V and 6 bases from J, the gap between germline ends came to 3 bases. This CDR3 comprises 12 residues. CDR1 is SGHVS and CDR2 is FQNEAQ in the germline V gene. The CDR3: CASSLAAQPQHF. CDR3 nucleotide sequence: TGTGCCAGCAGCTTAGCAGCTCAGCCCCAGCATTTT.

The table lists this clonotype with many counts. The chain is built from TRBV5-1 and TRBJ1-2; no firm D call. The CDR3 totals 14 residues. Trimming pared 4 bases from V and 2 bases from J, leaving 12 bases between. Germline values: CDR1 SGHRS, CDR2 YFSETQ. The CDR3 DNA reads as TGCGCCAGCAGCCTGAGAGAAGCAAACTATGGCTACACCTTC. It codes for CASSLREANYGYTF.

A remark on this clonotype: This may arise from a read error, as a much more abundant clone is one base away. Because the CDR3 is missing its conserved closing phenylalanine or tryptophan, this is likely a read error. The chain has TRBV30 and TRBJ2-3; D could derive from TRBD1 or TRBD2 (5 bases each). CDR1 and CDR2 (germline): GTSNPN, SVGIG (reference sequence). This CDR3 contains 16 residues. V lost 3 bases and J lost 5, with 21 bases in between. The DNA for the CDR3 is TGTGCCTGGAGCCCACAAATTGGCCGGGGCGAAGATACGCAGTATTTA. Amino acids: CAWSPQIGRGEDTQYL.

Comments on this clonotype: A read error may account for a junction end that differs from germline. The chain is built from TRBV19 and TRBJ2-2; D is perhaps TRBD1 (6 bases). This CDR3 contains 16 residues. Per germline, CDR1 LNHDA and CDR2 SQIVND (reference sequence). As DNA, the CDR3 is TGTGCTAGTAGGGATGGGGGCGCCGCGAACACCGGGGAGCTGTTTTTT. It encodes CASRDGGAANTGELFF.